Listed here are 18 T cell receptor beta chains from one sample, sequenced in a study of T cell responses to AZD1222 COVID-19 vaccine. Assay: immunoSEQ multiplex PCR; the TCRdb copy retains only in-frame clones and omits some. The sample has around 140,000 clones; approximately 90% are singletons. Sequenced here: peripheral blood, sampled on day 0 of AZD1222 vaccination. These receptors were collected from an adult in good health.

The V gene is TRBV4-3, the J gene TRBJ1-3; D unresolved. The V end lost 1 base, the J end lost 4 bases, and 14 bases lay between the germline ends. The CDR3 is 16 amino acids. CDR1 and CDR2 from the germline V gene are LGHNA and YSLEER. The CDR3 sequence: CASSQGAGLLGNTIYF. The CDR3 region has the DNA TGCGCCAGCAGCCAAGGTGCCGGCCTTCTCGGAAACACCATATATTTT.

The chain couples TRBV6-2 or TRBV6-3 to TRBJ2-2, with 9 bases matching TRBD1. The CDR3 spans 16 residues. Germline V CDR1 and CDR2: MNHEY, SVGEGT. After removal of 6 bases from V and 3 bases from J, the junction contained 8 bases not matched to a gene. The CDR3 loop is CASSPPTGGYTGELFF. CDR3 DNA: TGTGCCAGCAGCCCCCCGACAGGGGGTTACACCGGGGAGCTGTTTTTT.

The rearrangement joins TRBV29-1 to TRBJ2-1; D possibly corresponds to TRBD1 (6 bases). V was cut by 6 bases and J by 4 bases, with 19 bases left in between. This CDR3 has 15 residues. The V gene's germline CDR1 is SQVTM and CDR2 ANQGSEA. The CDR3 reads CSVRRDIGAYNEQFF. CDR3 nucleotide sequence: TGCAGCGTACGTCGGGACATCGGAGCTTACAATGAGCAGTTCTTC.

This clone was seen a single time. The rearrangement uses TRBV28 and TRBJ2-7; 9 bases line up with TRBD1. Losses at the gene ends were 7 bases for V and 2 bases for J; bases not matched to a gene: 6. Looked up from germline, CDR1 is MDHEN and CDR2 is SYDVKM. The CDR3 loop spans 14 amino acids. The CDR3 sequence: CASITTGGPYEQYF. In DNA form, the CDR3 reads TGTGCCAGCATTACGACAGGGGGACCCTACGAGCAGTACTTC.

The genes are TRBV4-2 and TRBJ2-4; no definite D call. V was cut by 0 bases and J by 0 bases, with 15 bases left in between. Germline assignment: CDR1 LGHNA and CDR2 YNFKEQ. The CDR3 contains 18 residues. The CDR3 region has the DNA TGTGCCAGCAGCCAAGACTTTGGGGAAATGGTAGCCAAAAACATTCAGTACTTC. The encoded protein is CASSQDFGEMVAKNIQYF.

The V gene is TRBV28, the J gene TRBJ2-4, with TRBD1 matching over 8 bases. This CDR3 region has 18 residues. CDR1 and CDR2 (germline): MDHEN, SYDVKM. The V segment lost 6 bases and the J segment 0 bases; nucleotides outside the gene matches: 13. Here the CDR3 DNA reads TGTGCCAGCAGAAAGACAGGGGACCAACCTCTAGCCAAAAACATTCAGTACTTC. Its translation: CASRKTGDQPLAKNIQYF. Together with reference TRBV28 and TRBJ2-4, the CDR3 gives the full variable domain: DVKVTQSSRYLVKRTGEKVFLECVQDMDHENMFWYRQDPGLGLRLIYFSYDVKMKEKGDIPEGYSVSREKKERFSLILESASTNQTSMYLCASRKTGDQPLAKNIQYFGAGTRLSVL.

This chain connects TRBV5-6 to TRBJ2-1, with 10 bases lining up with TRBD2. J lost 0 bases, V lost 4 bases, and 10 bases had no gene match. The CDR3 is 18 residues long. Germline CDR1 reads SGHDT; CDR2 reads YYEEEE. CDR3: CASSGASGGTSSYNEQFF. CDR3 bases: TGTGCCAGCAGCGGGGCTAGCGGGGGAACCAGCTCCTACAATGAGCAGTTCTTC.

The chain uses TRBV13 and TRBJ2-1, with D perhaps matching TRBD1 (6 bases). V was cut by 5 bases and J by 5 bases, with 16 bases left in between. The CDR3 length is 15 residues. Germline V CDR1 and CDR2: PRHDT, FYEKMQ (reference sequence). The DNA of the CDR3 is TGTGCCAGCAGCCAAACTTATTACAGGGACAATGAGCAGTTCTTC. Translating gives CASSQTYYRDNEQFF.

This chain connects TRBV19 to TRBJ2-3, with TRBD2 matching over 7 bases. The CDR3 contains 16 residues. V shed 1 base and J 2 bases; nucleotides not matched to a gene: 6. Germline V CDR1 and CDR2: LNHDA, SQIVND (reference sequence). CDR3 amino acids: CASSIVRGTFTDTQYF. In DNA form, the CDR3 reads TGTGCCAGTAGTATAGTGCGGGGGACCTTCACAGATACGCAGTATTTT. Filled out from reference TRBV19 and TRBJ2-3, the complete variable domain reads DGGITQSPKYLFRKEGQNVTLSCEQNLNHDAMYWYRQDPGQGLRLIYYSQIVNDFQKGDIAEGYSVSREKKESFPLTVTSAQKNPTAFYLCASSIVRGTFTDTQYFGPGTRLTVL.

The chain employs TRBV4-1 and TRBJ1-5; 10 bases align to TRBD1. The CDR3 totals 17 residues. CDR1 and CDR2 (germline): MGHRA, YSYEKL. The V gene end was trimmed by 1 base and the J gene end by 7 bases; junction bases not matched to a gene: 10. Here the CDR3 DNA reads TGCGCCAGCAGCCAAGTGCCCTTCGGGACAGGGGACCAGCCCCAGCATTTT. Protein sequence: CASSQVPFGTGDQPQHF.

The V gene is TRBV6-5, the J gene TRBJ2-7; the match to TRBD2 covers 8 bases. Trimming took 0 bases from V and 6 from J; bases not matched to a gene: 7. The CDR3 sequence is 15 residues long. The germline gives CDR1 MNHEY, CDR2 SVGAGI. The DNA for the CDR3 is TGTGCCAGCAGTTACTCGACCGGGAGGGAAGGCGAGCAGTACTTC. This codes for CASSYSTGREGEQYF.

The chain links TRBV30 to TRBJ1-5; no clear D. Between the trimmed V and J ends, which lost 1 base and 6 bases, there was a span of 10 bases. The CDR3 contains 13 residues. The germline V gene encodes CDR1 GTSNPN and CDR2 SVGIG (reference sequence). CDR3 residues: CAWSADFAQPQHF. CDR3 DNA: TGTGCCTGGAGTGCAGATTTTGCTCAGCCCCAGCATTTT.

This clone was detected only a few times. The chain couples TRBV4-2 to TRBJ2-1; TRBD2 is a possible D gene (7 bases). This CDR3 has 15 amino acids. Germline V lookup: CDR1 LGHNA, CDR2 YNFKEQ. Between the trimmed V and J ends, which lost 4 bases and 5 bases, there was a span of 15 bases. The CDR3 nucleotides are TGTGCCAGCAGCCCCAGCGGAGGGGGGGACAATGAGCAGTTCTTC. It translates to CASSPSGGGDNEQFF.

CDR3 nucleotide sequence: TGCGCCAGCAGCTTGGAGCCCTCCCCCGGGGCCAACGTCCTGACTTTC. Its translation: CASSLEPSPGANVLTF. This chain uses TRBV5-1 with TRBJ2-6; D gene ambiguous. CDR1 is SGHRS and CDR2 is YFSETQ in the germline V gene. V was trimmed by 0 bases and J by 4 bases, leaving 11 bases between them. The length of the CDR3 is 16 residues.

V is TRBV6-6 and J is TRBJ1-1, with D unresolved. Germline V gene sequence: CDR1 MNHNY, CDR2 SVGAGI (reference sequence). The ends were cut back, 10 bases at V and 7 bases at J, with 16 bases in the middle. The CDR3 sequence is 12 residues long. As DNA, the CDR3 is TGTGCCACCCGGACCGAGCCTGGTGAAGCTTTCTTT. It yields the protein CATRTEPGEAFF.

The chain recombines TRBV3-1 (or the pseudogene TRBV3-2) with TRBJ1-4, with 9 positions matching TRBD1. CDR3 size: 16 residues. The germline gives CDR1 LGHDT, CDR2 YNNKEL (reference sequence). After removal of 7 bases from V and 1 base from J, the junction contained 7 bases not matched to a gene. CDR3 DNA sequence: TGTGCCAGCACCTGGGACAGGGAGGGAACTAATGAAAAACTGTTTTTT. It specifies CASTWDREGTNEKLFF.

The V and J genes are TRBV23-1 and TRBJ2-7; 9 bases agree with TRBD1. TRBV23-1 is sorted into the ORF group, with uncertain function. The CDR3 runs to 15 residues. V shed 2 bases and J 6 bases; nucleotides not matched to a gene: 8. The CDR3 region is CASSQTPGQGPEQYF. The CDR3 DNA follows: TGCGCCAGCAGTCAAACTCCGGGACAGGGACCCGAGCAGTACTTC.

V is TRBV6-1 and J is TRBJ1-6; 9 nucleotides line up with TRBD1. The CDR3 is 15 residues long. Trimming took 0 bases from V and 10 from J; bases not matched to a gene: 4. Germline V gene data show CDR1 as MNHNS and CDR2 as SASEGT. CDR3 region: CASSEALGTGSPLHF. CDR3 in DNA: TGTGCCAGCAGTGAAGCGCTCGGGACAGGGTCACCCCTCCACTTT.